The source of this T cell receptor beta chain is a study of blood T cells in healthy people across ages (dated by TCRdb to the mid-2010s). At the level of the whole study: In model experiments, template switching captured about one uniquely barcoded TCR beta cDNA molecule for every two T cells. Age-related changes in TCR beta repertoire diversity were measured in the study by deep sequencing normalized with unique cDNA molecular identifiers. The donors were split into four age groups: young (average 16 years), middle-aged (roughly 39), aged (over 55) and long-lived (roughly 77). To avoid experimental bias, donors of different ages were distributed randomly across sequencing lanes. For two donors (one aged 18 to 29 and one aged 80 or older), the study analyzed two additional independent replicas of 1 million unique cDNA reads from the same blood draw.

Comment on this clonotype: It has no known antigen specificity. Per-nucleotide qualities are absent, and no much larger clonotype sits a single base away.

Beyond this particular receptor, the publication reports: Since profiling was done on bulk unsorted PBMCs, naive and antigen-experienced compartments could not be conclusively compared. Estimates of total diversity based on one million sequenced T cells were considered lower bounds and underestimates. As age increased, observed TCR beta diversity per million T cells dropped in a roughly linear way, and a significant reduction was already evident by age 40. Because the CMV infection status of the donors was unknown, age-related changes in expanded clonotypes may potentially have been confounded. There was a strong correlation between observed TCR beta diversity and the percentage of naive T cells measured by flow cytometry. The long-lived group showed more naive CD4+ T cells, fewer expanded clones and increased TCR diversity than the aged group, suggesting age selection.

The donors were around 39 Caucasian individuals from Russia, aged roughly 6 to 90 years, who were systemically healthy. Each donor gave ten milliliters of peripheral blood, drawn into EDTA-treated Vacutainer tubes. Ficoll-Paque density-gradient centrifugation was used to isolate PBMCs, with at least 7 million per sample. Trizol reagent was used to extract total RNA from PBMCs, with at least 5.5 micrograms per sample. Naive CD45RAhigh/CD27high T cell percentages were measured by flow cytometry on a PBMC aliquot from every donor. Receptor libraries were prepared by 5' RACE. The listed sequencing device is Illumina HiSeq 2500. A second about 6 to 11 cycle PCR used a sample-barcoded 5' primer and a J-beta primer mix. A template-switch 5' adaptor carrying 12 random nucleotides introduced a unique molecular identifier onto each TCR beta cDNA molecule. Each sample yielded at least 3 million CDR3-containing paired-end reads. First-strand cDNA was synthesized from all RNA with the Mint cDNA synthesis kit, primed by a TRBC-specific oligonucleotide. Following uracil-DNA glycosylase treatment, a first 18-cycle PCR with universal primers M1SS and BC2_uni_R was performed on all cDNA. The authors' analysis ran thus. Normalization of each sample was performed by random selection of 1 million high-quality reads, each carrying a distinct molecular identifier. Instead of being binned into consensus sequences, reads that shared molecular identifiers were thrown out. MiTCR, with a Q25 quality threshold and the strictest error-elimination algorithm, was used for CDR3 identification, clonotype clustering and error correction. A nonparametric unseen species model with Euler transformation was used to estimate lower-bound total TCR beta diversity. TCRdb reprocessing: public reads trimmed at Q25 with fastp, clones called with MiXCR, in-frame beta chains kept. Every CDR3 protein is listed once, alongside the most common genes and DNA of its rows. The V and J calls and clone size are TCRdb's, not the authors'. Across this sample there are roughly 2 million distinct CDR3 sequences, with about 50% seen only once. The top ten clonotypes cover over 2% of the sample.

The CDR3 measures 15 amino acids from cysteine to phenylalanine. The kept DNA is CDR3 alone, 45 bases in frame from the first base. Trimmed from V: 0 bases; trimmed from J: 11 bases; junction bases lacking a gene match: 12. Sequences SEHNR (CDR1) and FQNEAQ (CDR2) are obtained from the germline V gene (reference sequence). This receptor was identified in a woman aged 35 to 49 in good health. Sequencing was done on a sample of blood. The chain uses TRBV7-9 and TRBJ2-5, with TRBD2 identical over 7 junction bases. The nucleotides read TGTGCCAGCAGCTTAGCTGCTGGACCCCTCGGGGGGCAGTACTTC. It codes for CASSLAAGPLGGQYF.